The present entry profiles one T cell receptor beta chain with its context. What it binds is not known. J was trimmed by 7 bases and V by 6 bases; bases with no gene match: 5. The CDR3 is 13 residues long. Germline V CDR1 and CDR2: SNHLY, FYNNEI. The sample originates from a study of chemoradiotherapy in HPV16-positive cancers. Measured with immunoSEQ multiplex PCR; TCRdb has only the in-frame clones, and not every one. Seen here are some 11,000 clones, around three fifths observed once, and the top ten hold 15% to 20%. General study points: The functional HPV-specific definition rests on just two HPV16-positive patients. Non-HPV-specific T cells did not expand in tumors during treatment, whereas candidate HPV-specific clones and E7-related motifs did.

Repertoires were sampled repeatedly during chemoradiotherapy. The chain recombines TRBV2 with TRBJ2-1; 8 bases line up with TRBD1. The receptor comes from a human donor with HPV-associated anogenital cancer. The biological material was taken from a patient who underwent chemoradiotherapy. CDR3: CASRRTGKNEQFF. DNA for the CDR3: TGTGCCAGCAGGCGGACAGGGAAGAATGAGCAGTTCTTC.